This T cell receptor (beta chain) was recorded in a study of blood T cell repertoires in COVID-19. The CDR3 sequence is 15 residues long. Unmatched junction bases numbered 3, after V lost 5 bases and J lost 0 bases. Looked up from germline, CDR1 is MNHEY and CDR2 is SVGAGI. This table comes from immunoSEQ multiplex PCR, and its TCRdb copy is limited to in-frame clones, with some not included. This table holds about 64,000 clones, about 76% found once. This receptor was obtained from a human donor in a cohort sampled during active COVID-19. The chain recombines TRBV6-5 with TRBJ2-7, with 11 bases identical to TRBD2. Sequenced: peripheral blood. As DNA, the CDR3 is TGTGCCAGCAGTAGACTAGCGGGGAGCTCCTACGAGCAGTACTTC. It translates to CASSRLAGSSYEQYF.